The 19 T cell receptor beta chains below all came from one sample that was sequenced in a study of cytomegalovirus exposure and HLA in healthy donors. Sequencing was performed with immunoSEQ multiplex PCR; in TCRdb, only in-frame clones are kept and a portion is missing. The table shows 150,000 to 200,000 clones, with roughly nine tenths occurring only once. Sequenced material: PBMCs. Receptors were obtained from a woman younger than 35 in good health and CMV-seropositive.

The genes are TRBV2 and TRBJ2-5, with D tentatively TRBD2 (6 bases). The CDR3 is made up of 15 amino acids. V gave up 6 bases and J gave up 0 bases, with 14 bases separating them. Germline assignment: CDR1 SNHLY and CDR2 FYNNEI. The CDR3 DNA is TGTGCCAGCAGGACGGGCGGGGCCAACCAAGAGACCCAGTACTTC. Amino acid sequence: CASRTGGANQETQYF.

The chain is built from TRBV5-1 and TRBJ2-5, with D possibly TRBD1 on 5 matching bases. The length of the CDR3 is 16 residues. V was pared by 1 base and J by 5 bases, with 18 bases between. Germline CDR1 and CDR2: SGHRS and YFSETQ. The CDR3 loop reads CASSLFLAARVETQYF. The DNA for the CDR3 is TGCGCCAGCAGCTTGTTTTTGGCAGCCAGGGTGGAGACCCAGTACTTC.

CDR3 amino acids: CASRPRTGRLNTEAFF. CDR3 sequence (DNA): TGTGCCAGCAGACCTAGGACAGGGAGGTTGAACACTGAAGCTTTCTTT. The gene calls are TRBV13 and TRBJ1-1; 8 bases fit TRBD1. V dropped 6 bases and J dropped 0; count of bases not matched to a gene: 9. Germline V gene sequence: CDR1 PRHDT, CDR2 FYEKMQ (reference sequence). This CDR3 spans 16 amino acids.

This CDR3 reads CASSGTGTGYEKLFF. The CDR3 DNA is TGTGCCAGCAGCGGAACCGGGACAGGATATGAAAAACTGTTTTTT. The gene calls are TRBV5-4 and TRBJ1-4; 8 nucleotides align to TRBD1. Per the germline V gene, CDR1 is SGHNT and CDR2 is YYREEE (reference sequence). After removal of 4 bases from V and 6 bases from J, the junction contained 8 bases not matched to a gene. CDR3 size: 15 residues.

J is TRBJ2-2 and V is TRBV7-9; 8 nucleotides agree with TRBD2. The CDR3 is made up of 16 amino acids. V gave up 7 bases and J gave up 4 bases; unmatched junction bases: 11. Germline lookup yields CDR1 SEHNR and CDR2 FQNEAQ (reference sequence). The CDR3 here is CASTYPREGRTGELFF. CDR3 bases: TGTGCCAGCACCTATCCCCGGGAGGGCCGCACCGGGGAGCTGTTTTTT.

The CDR3 region is CASSVSGLQNEQFF. The CDR3 DNA reads as TGTGCCAGCAGCGTTTCCGGCCTACAGAATGAGCAGTTCTTC. The V and J genes are TRBV7-2 and TRBJ2-1; unclear D gene. The CDR3 loop spans 14 amino acids. Germline V gene sequence: CDR1 SGHTA, CDR2 FQGNSA. V dropped 5 bases and J dropped 7 bases, with 15 bases sitting between them. Combining the CDR3 with reference TRBV7-2 and TRBJ2-1 gives the whole variable domain GAGVSQSPSNKVTEKGKDVELRCDPISGHTALYWYRQSLGQGLEFLIYFQGNSAPDKSGLPSDRFSAERTGGSVSTLTIQRTQQEDSAVYLCASSVSGLQNEQFFGPGTRLTVL.

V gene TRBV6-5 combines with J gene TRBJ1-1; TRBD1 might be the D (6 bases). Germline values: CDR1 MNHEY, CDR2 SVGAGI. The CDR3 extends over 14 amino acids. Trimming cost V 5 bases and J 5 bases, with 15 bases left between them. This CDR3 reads CASSEAGARTEAFF. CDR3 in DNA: TGTGCCAGCAGTGAGGCAGGGGCACGGACTGAAGCTTTCTTT.

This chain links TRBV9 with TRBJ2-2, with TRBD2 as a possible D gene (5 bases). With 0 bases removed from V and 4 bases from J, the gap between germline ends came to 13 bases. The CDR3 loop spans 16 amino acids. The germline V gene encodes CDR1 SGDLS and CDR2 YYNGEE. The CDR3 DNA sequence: TGTGCCAGCAGCGTAGGGGGTAGCGTGTCCACCGGGGAGCTGTTTTTT. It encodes CASSVGGSVSTGELFF.

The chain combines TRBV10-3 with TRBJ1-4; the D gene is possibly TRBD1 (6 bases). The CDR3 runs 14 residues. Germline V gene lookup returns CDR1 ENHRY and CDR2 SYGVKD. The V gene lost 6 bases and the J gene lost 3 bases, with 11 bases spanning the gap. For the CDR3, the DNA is TGTGCCATCAGCAAAACAGGGTCTAATGAAAAACTGTTTTTT. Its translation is CAISKTGSNEKLFF.

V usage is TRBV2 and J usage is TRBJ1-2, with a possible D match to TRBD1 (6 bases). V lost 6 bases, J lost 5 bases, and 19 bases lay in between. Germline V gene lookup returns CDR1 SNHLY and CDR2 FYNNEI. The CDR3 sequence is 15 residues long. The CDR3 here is CASSQTSGTLYGYTF. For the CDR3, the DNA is TGTGCCAGCAGCCAAACCTCCGGGACACTTTATGGCTACACCTTC.

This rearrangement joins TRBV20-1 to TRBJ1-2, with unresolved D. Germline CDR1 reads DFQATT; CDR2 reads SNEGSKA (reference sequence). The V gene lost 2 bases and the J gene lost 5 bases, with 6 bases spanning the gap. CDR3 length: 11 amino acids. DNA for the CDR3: TGCAGTGCTAGAACAGCTTATGGCTACACCTTC. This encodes CSARTAYGYTF.

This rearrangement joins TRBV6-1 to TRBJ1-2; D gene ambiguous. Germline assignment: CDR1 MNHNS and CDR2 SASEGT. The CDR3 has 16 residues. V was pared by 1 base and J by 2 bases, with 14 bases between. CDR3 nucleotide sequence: TGTGCCAGCAGTGAAGTGGGTGGGCAGCGGAACTATGGCTACACCTTC. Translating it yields CASSEVGGQRNYGYTF.

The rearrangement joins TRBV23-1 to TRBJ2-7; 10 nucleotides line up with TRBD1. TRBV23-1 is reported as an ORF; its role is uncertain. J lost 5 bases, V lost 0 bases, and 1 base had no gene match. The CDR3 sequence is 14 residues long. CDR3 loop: CASSQSGTGDEQYF. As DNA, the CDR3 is TGCGCCAGCAGTCAATCCGGGACAGGGGACGAGCAGTACTTC.

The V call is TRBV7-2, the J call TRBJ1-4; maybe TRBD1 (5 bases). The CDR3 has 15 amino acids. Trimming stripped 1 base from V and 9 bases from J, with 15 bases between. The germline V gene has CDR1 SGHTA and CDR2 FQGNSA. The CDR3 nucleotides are TGTGCCAGCAGCTTAGAGGGTCGGGGGAGGAAAAAACTGTTTTTT. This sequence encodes CASSLEGRGRKKLFF.

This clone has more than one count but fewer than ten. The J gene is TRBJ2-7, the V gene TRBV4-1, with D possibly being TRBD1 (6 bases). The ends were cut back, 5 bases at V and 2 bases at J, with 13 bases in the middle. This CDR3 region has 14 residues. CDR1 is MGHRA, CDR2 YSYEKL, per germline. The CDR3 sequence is CASSATGPPYEQYF. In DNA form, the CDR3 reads TGCGCCAGCAGCGCCACAGGGCCCCCCTACGAGCAGTACTTC.

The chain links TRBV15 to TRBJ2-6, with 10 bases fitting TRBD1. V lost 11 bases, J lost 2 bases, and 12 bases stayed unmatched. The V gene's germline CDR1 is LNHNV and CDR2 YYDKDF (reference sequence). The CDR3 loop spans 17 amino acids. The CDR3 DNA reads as TGTGCCGCGAAACCGGGACAGGGGAATGCTGGGGCCAACGTCCTGACTTTC. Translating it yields CAAKPGQGNAGANVLTF.

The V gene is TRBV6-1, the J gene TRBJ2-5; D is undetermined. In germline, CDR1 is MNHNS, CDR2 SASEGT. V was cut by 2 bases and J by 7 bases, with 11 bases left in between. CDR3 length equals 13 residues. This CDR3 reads CASSESPGSTQYF. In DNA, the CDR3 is TGTGCCAGCAGTGAAAGTCCCGGTTCGACCCAGTACTTC.

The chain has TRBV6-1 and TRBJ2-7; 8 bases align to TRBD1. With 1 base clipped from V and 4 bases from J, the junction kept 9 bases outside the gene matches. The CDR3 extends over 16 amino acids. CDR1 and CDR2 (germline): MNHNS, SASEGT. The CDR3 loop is CASSEVYRQGSYEQYF. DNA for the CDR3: TGTGCCAGCAGTGAAGTTTATCGACAGGGGTCATACGAGCAGTACTTC.

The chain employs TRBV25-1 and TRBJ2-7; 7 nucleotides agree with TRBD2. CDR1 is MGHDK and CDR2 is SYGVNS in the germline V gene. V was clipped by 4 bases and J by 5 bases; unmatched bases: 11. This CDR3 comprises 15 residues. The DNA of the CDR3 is TGTGCCAGCAGTGCCCCGGGTAGCGGGCAGAACGAGCAGTACTTC. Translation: CASSAPGSGQNEQYF.